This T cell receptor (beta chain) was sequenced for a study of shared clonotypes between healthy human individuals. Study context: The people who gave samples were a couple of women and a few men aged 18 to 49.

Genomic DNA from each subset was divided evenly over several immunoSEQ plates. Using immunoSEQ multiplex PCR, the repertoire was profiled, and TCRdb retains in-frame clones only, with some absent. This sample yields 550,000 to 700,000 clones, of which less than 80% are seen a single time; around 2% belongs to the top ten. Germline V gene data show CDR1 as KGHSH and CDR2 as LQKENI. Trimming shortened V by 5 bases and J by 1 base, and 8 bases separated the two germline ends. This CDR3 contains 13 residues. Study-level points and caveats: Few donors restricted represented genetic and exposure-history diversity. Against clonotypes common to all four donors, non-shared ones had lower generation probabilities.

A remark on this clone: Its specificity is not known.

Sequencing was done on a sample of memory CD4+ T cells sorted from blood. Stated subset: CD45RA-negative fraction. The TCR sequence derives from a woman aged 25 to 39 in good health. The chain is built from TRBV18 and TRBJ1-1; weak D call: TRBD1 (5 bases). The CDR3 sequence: CASSFDRNTEAFF. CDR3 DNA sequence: TGTGCCAGCTCATTCGACAGGAACACTGAAGCTTTCTTT.